A single sample is the source of the 9 T cell receptor beta chains below, sequenced in a study of T cells in Graves' hyperthyroidism and ophthalmopathy (dated by TCRdb to the late 2010s). The library was made by multiplex PCR. Sequencing instrument: Illumina HiSeq 2000. The TCR beta CDR3 regions were amplified from RNA transcripts. The TCR CDR3 was subjected to a first round of RT-PCR using the HTBI primer set and the Qiagen OneStep RT-PCR kit. Clones were called with MiXCR by TCRdb after fastp trimmed the public reads at Q25, and only in-frame beta chains were retained. Rows with one shared CDR3 protein collapse into an entry with the most common genes and DNA. Present in this sample are 550,000 to 800,000 distinct CDR3 sequences, roughly 15% of which were seen just once. The ten largest clones take up around 7.7% of the sample. Sequencing used blood. All receptors derive from a man aged 18 to 29 with Graves' hyperthyroidism.

Many counts were recorded for this clonotype. The DNA of the CDR3 is TGTGCCAGCAGGAGGGAGGGAGGACCCTACGAGCAGTACTTC. Amino acids: CASRREGGPYEQYF. The chain is built from TRBV2 and TRBJ2-7; 7 bases match TRBD2. Germline CDR1 and CDR2: SNHLY and FYNNEI. Trimming took 6 bases from V and 2 from J; bases not matched to a gene: 7. The CDR3 spans 14 residues.

V usage is TRBV9 and J usage is TRBJ1-5; D might be TRBD1 (6 bases). Germline assignment: CDR1 SGDLS and CDR2 YYNGEE. V lost 0 bases and J 7 bases, leaving 14 bases between the germline ends. The CDR3 loop spans 15 amino acids. CDR3 residues: CASSVDGTRGQPQHF. The CDR3 DNA sequence: TGTGCCAGCAGCGTAGATGGGACACGGGGACAGCCCCAGCATTTT.

This clonotype was counted ten times or more. The V gene is TRBV11-2, the J gene TRBJ1-1, with D unclear. Looked up from germline, CDR1 is SGHAT and CDR2 is FQNNGV. This CDR3 comprises 14 residues. V shed 3 bases and J shed 8 bases, with 16 bases lying between them. This CDR3 reads CASSFIGATLEAFF. Here the CDR3 DNA reads TGTGCCAGCAGCTTTATAGGAGCTACCCTCGAAGCTTTCTTT. The variable domain in full, completed from reference TRBV11-2 and TRBJ1-1, reads EAGVAQSPRYKIIEKRQSVAFWCNPISGHATLYWYQQILGQGPKLLIQFQNNGVVDDSQLPKDRFSAERLKGVDSTLKIQPAKLEDSAVYLCASSFIGATLEAFFGQGTRLTVV.

The rearrangement joins TRBV10-3 to TRBJ1-5; 10 bases align to TRBD1. Germline values: CDR1 ENHRY, CDR2 SYGVKD. The trim removed 5 bases at V and 4 bases at J, leaving 5 bases unmatched. The CDR3 is made up of 15 amino acids. The CDR3 loop is CAISNPGQGNQPQHF. The DNA of the CDR3 is TGTGCCATCAGTAACCCGGGACAGGGGAATCAGCCCCAGCATTTT.

This clonotype was picked up many times. The genes are TRBV28 and TRBJ1-5; D unresolved. CDR1 is MDHEN, CDR2 SYDVKM, per germline. This CDR3 spans 15 amino acids. Trimming removed 1 base from V and 10 bases from J, with 17 bases in between. The CDR3 nucleotides read TGTGCCAGCAGTTTATACCTCTCCGAAACGGGCCCCCAGCATTTT. Translating it yields CASSLYLSETGPQHF.

V and J are TRBV12-3 or TRBV12-4 and TRBJ2-1, with 7 bases aligning to TRBD2. V gave up 8 bases and J gave up 8 bases; unmatched junction bases: 3. This CDR3 spans 11 amino acids. CDR3: CASGRGDEQFF. In nucleotides, the CDR3 is TGTGCCAGCGGGAGGGGCGATGAGCAGTTCTTC.

This clonotype was observed many times. The V gene is TRBV29-1, the J gene TRBJ2-3; 7 bases line up with TRBD1. This CDR3 comprises 15 residues. V lost 0 bases and J lost 6; bases outside the gene matches: 9. Germline CDR1 is SQVTM and CDR2 is ANQGSEA. This chain's CDR3 is CSVEDERGRRDTQYF. CDR3 bases: TGCAGCGTTGAAGACGAAAGGGGGCGCAGGGATACGCAGTATTTT.

This clonotype was counted at least ten times. The V gene is TRBV7-2, the J gene TRBJ2-7, with TRBD2 as a possible D gene (5 bases). The CDR3 is made up of 13 amino acids. Looked up from germline, CDR1 is SGHTA and CDR2 is FQGNSA. V shed 2 bases and J shed 2 bases, with 7 bases lying between them. CDR3 bases: TGTGCCAGCAGCTTAACGGAGGCCTACGAGCAGTACTTC. Amino acid sequence: CASSLTEAYEQYF.

The sample holds many counts of this clonotype. The chain uses TRBV28 and TRBJ1-5; possible D gene TRBD1, 5 bases. Per the germline V gene, CDR1 is MDHEN and CDR2 is SYDVKM. The CDR3 runs 14 residues. V was trimmed by 5 bases and J by 7 bases, leaving 15 bases between them. The CDR3 region is CASSNFQGGQPQHF. In nucleotides, the CDR3 is TGTGCCAGCAGTAATTTCCAGGGTGGACAGCCCCAGCATTTT.